Shown below are 20 T cell receptor beta chains from a single sample sequenced in a study of identical twins (dated by TCRdb to the mid-2010s). The method behind the library was 5' RACE. Instrument used: Illumina HiSeq 2000. TCRdb took the public reads, trimmed them with fastp at Q25, ran MiXCR for clone calling and kept in-frame beta chains. Rows matching on CDR3 protein sequence are summarized as one entry with the most common DNA and genes. The sample records roughly 470,000 distinct CDR3 sequences, 13% to 15% of which are singletons. The ten largest clones represent about 0.97% of the sample. These data also formed part of another study, on yellow fever vaccine responses in identical twins.

The sample comprised CD4+ T cells sorted from blood. The source of these receptors is a woman younger than 30 in good health.

The chain uses TRBV5-1 and TRBJ2-7; 8 bases are shared with TRBD1. The CDR3 contains 16 residues. The V and J ends lost 2 bases and 4 bases, in that order; junction bases with no gene match: 11. Germline V lookup: CDR1 SGHRS, CDR2 YFSETQ. The CDR3 here is CASSLGSGGALYEQYF. The CDR3 coding sequence is TGCGCCAGCAGCTTAGGTTCAGGGGGCGCTTTGTACGAGCAGTACTTC.

This chain's CDR3 is CSAPQANEKLFF. As DNA, the CDR3 is TGCAGTGCTCCTCAGGCTAATGAAAAACTGTTTTTT. V and J are TRBV20-1 and TRBJ1-4; D is uncertain. The ends were cut back, 5 bases at V and 3 bases at J, with 7 bases in the middle. The CDR3 runs to 12 residues. In germline, CDR1 is DFQATT, CDR2 SNEGSKA (reference sequence).

The chain carries TRBV5-1 and TRBJ1-6; 10 positions agree with TRBD1. The CDR3 has 15 residues. V shed 1 base and J 9 bases; nucleotides not matched to a gene: 4. Per the germline V gene, CDR1 is SGHRS and CDR2 is YFSETQ. CDR3 DNA sequence: TGCGCCAGCAGCTTGCCCGGGACAGGGGTTTCACCCCTCCACTTT. Translation gives CASSLPGTGVSPLHF.

The chain is built from TRBV20-1 and TRBJ2-3; D not resolved. The CDR3 is made up of 12 amino acids. The germline V and J ends were trimmed by 6 bases and 4 bases, with 11 bases remaining between them. Germline V CDR1 and CDR2: DFQATT, SNEGSKA (reference sequence). CDR3 sequence: CSADRAADTQYF. As DNA, the CDR3 is TGCAGTGCCGACCGGGCGGCAGATACGCAGTATTTT.

This clonotype was picked up a small number of times. The V and J genes are TRBV6-2 or TRBV6-3 and TRBJ2-7, with TRBD1 identical over 8 bases. This CDR3 spans 15 amino acids. Germline V gene lookup returns CDR1 MNHEY and CDR2 SVGEGT. Trimming at V came to 5 bases and at J to 3 bases, leaving 9 bases not matched to a gene. CDR3 amino acids: CASSRGQGLGYEQYF. CDR3 nucleotide sequence: TGTGCCAGCAGTCGTGGACAGGGATTAGGCTACGAGCAGTACTTC.

This clonotype occurred a few times. The chain employs TRBV9 and TRBJ2-1; TRBD2 is a possible D gene (6 bases). The CDR3 is made up of 12 amino acids. The V end was cut by 3 bases, the J end by 8 bases, with 9 bases between. Per germline, CDR1 SGDLS and CDR2 YYNGEE. CDR3 sequence reads: CASSDRDYEQFF. CDR3 nucleotides: TGTGCCAGCAGCGACCGGGACTATGAGCAGTTCTTC.

V is TRBV10-1 and J is TRBJ2-1; D perhaps matches TRBD1 (6 bases). CDR3 size: 16 residues. Germline CDR1 and CDR2: WNHNN and SYGVQD (reference sequence). V lost 3 bases and J lost 7, with 19 bases in between. The CDR3 is CASSDPFGVQGNEQFF. In nucleotides, the CDR3 is TGCGCCAGCAGTGACCCTTTTGGGGTTCAGGGGAATGAGCAGTTCTTC.

This clonotype came up a few times. The genes are TRBV10-1 and TRBJ2-7, with unresolved D. V lost 3 bases and J lost 7, with 13 bases in between. Per germline, CDR1 WNHNN and CDR2 SYGVQD (reference sequence). The CDR3 sequence is 13 residues long. The CDR3 reads CASSESGREEQYF. The CDR3 DNA reads TGCGCCAGCAGTGAAAGTGGGCGCGAGGAGCAGTACTTC.

This clonotype showed up just a few times. The chain has TRBV19 and TRBJ2-3; tentatively, D is TRBD2 (6 bases). CDR1 and CDR2 from the germline V gene are LNHDA and SQIVND (reference sequence). The CDR3 is 12 residues long. V lost 1 base and J 8 bases, leaving 7 bases between the germline ends. CDR3: CASSIVEGTQYF. The CDR3 DNA reads as TGTGCCAGTAGTATAGTGGAGGGTACGCAGTATTTT. Filled out from reference TRBV19 and TRBJ2-3, the complete variable domain reads DGGITQSPKYLFRKEGQNVTLSCEQNLNHDAMYWYRQDPGQGLRLIYYSQIVNDFQKGDIAEGYSVSREKKESFPLTVTSAQKNPTAFYLCASSIVEGTQYFGPGTRLTVL.

This clonotype was recorded a few times. This sequence joins TRBV3-1 and TRBJ2-5; D is perhaps TRBD1 (5 bases). Germline V lookup: CDR1 LGHDT, CDR2 YNNKEL (reference sequence). V was pared by 2 bases and J by 5 bases, with 12 bases between. CDR3 length: 14 residues. This chain's CDR3 is CASSQSQGGETQYF. CDR3 sequence (DNA): TGTGCCAGCAGCCAATCCCAGGGTGGGGAGACCCAGTACTTC.

The chain is built from TRBV11-3 and TRBJ2-3, with 12 bases fitting TRBD2. The CDR3 runs 15 residues. Trimming removed 4 bases from V and 4 bases from J; junction bases left unmatched: 3. Germline V gives CDR1 SGHNT, CDR2 YENEEA. The CDR3: CASSSGLAGSDTQYF. The CDR3 region has the DNA TGTGCCAGCAGCTCCGGACTAGCGGGGTCAGATACGCAGTATTTT.

Only a few counts were recorded for this clonotype. The genes are TRBV20-1 and TRBJ2-5, with 8 bases that match TRBD2. This CDR3 is built from 13 residues. V lost 6 bases and J lost 2; bases outside the gene matches: 5. CDR1 and CDR2 from the germline V gene are DFQATT and SNEGSKA (reference sequence). The DNA for the CDR3 is TGCAGTGCGCCGTTAGCGGGACAAGAGACCCAGTACTTC. Its translation: CSAPLAGQETQYF.

The V and J genes are TRBV24-1 and TRBJ2-3; 7 nucleotides line up with TRBD2. CDR1 KGHDR and CDR2 SFDVKD come from the germline V gene. V lost 3 bases to trimming and J lost 6 bases; unmatched junction nucleotides: 8. This CDR3 is 15 amino acids long. The CDR3 spells CATSDPLAGADTQYF. The CDR3 DNA reads as TGTGCCACCAGTGATCCCCTCGCGGGAGCTGATACGCAGTATTTT.

This clonotype was seen more than once but under ten times. The CDR3 nucleotides read TGCAGTGCTAGAGATTCAGGGGGTACAGGCTACACCTTC. Protein product: CSARDSGGTGYTF. The genes are TRBV20-1 and TRBJ1-2, with 7 bases that match TRBD1. The V and J ends lost 0 bases and 8 bases, in that order; junction bases with no gene match: 6. From germline, CDR1 is DFQATT and CDR2 SNEGSKA (reference sequence). This CDR3 comprises 13 residues.

This clonotype was seen a few times. This sequence joins TRBV27 and TRBJ2-5; 10 bases align to TRBD1. Germline CDR1 MNHEY, CDR2 SMNVEV (reference sequence). With V trimmed by 4 bases and J by 3 bases, 8 bases remained unmatched. CDR3 length: 16 amino acids. CDR3 sequence (DNA): TGTGCCAGCAGTTCTTTTGGGACAGGGGACAAAGAGACCCAGTACTTC. This encodes CASSSFGTGDKETQYF.

Many counts were recorded for this clonotype. V and J are TRBV9 and TRBJ2-1; no firm D call. Trimming took 2 bases from V and 9 from J, leaving 12 bases between them. This CDR3 comprises 13 residues. The germline gives CDR1 SGDLS, CDR2 YYNGEE. CDR3 nucleotide sequence: TGTGCCAGCAGCGTGGCCGGTTGGGGTGAGCAGTTCTTC. This gives the protein CASSVAGWGEQFF.

The chain employs TRBV12-3 or TRBV12-4 and TRBJ1-1; TRBD1 matches at 9 bases. The V segment lost 6 bases and the J segment 5 bases; nucleotides outside the gene matches: 7. The CDR3 sequence is 14 residues long. CDR3 sequence: CASRRDRVGTEAFF. The DNA for the CDR3 is TGTGCCAGCAGAAGGGACAGGGTAGGGACTGAAGCTTTCTTT.

This chain links TRBV7-9 with TRBJ1-4; TRBD1 matches 8 bases. CDR1 and CDR2 (germline): SEHNR, FQNEAQ (reference sequence). Trimming cost V 6 bases and J 8 bases; bases outside gene matches: 8. CDR3 length: 14 amino acids. In DNA, the CDR3 is TGTGCCAGCAGTCGAGGACAGGGCGGAGAAAAACTGTTTTTT. This codes for CASSRGQGGEKLFF.

This clonotype was seen a handful of times. In DNA, the CDR3 is TGTGCCAGCAGAGTACAGAATTCACCCCTCCACTTT. Translating it yields CASRVQNSPLHF. The chain has TRBV3-1 and TRBJ1-6; D is unresolved. The germline V gene encodes CDR1 LGHDT and CDR2 YNNKEL (reference sequence). The CDR3 runs 12 residues. The V and J ends lost 6 bases and 7 bases respectively, with 7 bases between them. The full variable domain, rest sourced from reference TRBV3-1 and TRBJ1-6, is DTAVSQTPKYLVTQMGNDKSIKCEQNLGHDTMYWYKQDSKKFLKIMFSYNNKELIINETVPNRFSPKSPDKAHLNLHINSLELGDSAVYFCASRVQNSPLHFGNGTRLTVT.

This clonotype has a count of ten or more. The rearrangement links TRBV4-1 to TRBJ2-1; D is ambiguous. Trimming cost V 4 bases and J 5 bases, with 21 bases left between them. This CDR3 region has 17 residues. From germline, CDR1 is MGHRA and CDR2 YSYEKL. CDR3 region: CASSPRLTDGSNNEQFF. For the CDR3, the DNA is TGCGCCAGCAGCCCTAGGTTGACCGACGGTTCGAACAATGAGCAGTTCTTC.